Following are 21 T cell receptor beta chains from one sample sequenced in a study of cytomegalovirus exposure and HLA in healthy donors. A multiplex PCR was run with 60 Vbeta primers and 13 Jbeta primers. Assay used: immunoSEQ multiplex PCR; TCRdb lists only in-frame clones, some missing. The sample has about 110,000 clones, around 80% seen once. Input material: PBMCs. These receptors were taken from a man younger than 40 in good health and CMV-seropositive.

The chain uses TRBV6-5 and TRBJ1-2; possibly TRBD1 for D (6 bases). This CDR3 is built from 15 residues. V was pared by 6 bases and J by 0 bases, with 14 bases between. The V gene's germline CDR1 is MNHEY and CDR2 SVGAGI. DNA for the CDR3: TGTGCCAGCAGGTTACTGGACAGAACTAACTATGGCTACACCTTC. It encodes CASRLLDRTNYGYTF.

Only one count was recorded for this clone. This chain uses TRBV10-3 with TRBJ2-7; the D is unclear. V was clipped by 8 bases and J by 3 bases, with 14 bases between them. The V gene's germline CDR1 is ENHRY and CDR2 SYGVKD. The length of the CDR3 is 13 residues. CDR3 coding DNA: TGTGCCATCCAGCGTGAGGCTCTCTACGAGCAGTACGTC. This gives the protein CAIQREALYEQYV.

The chain recombines TRBV30 with TRBJ1-6; D gene unclear. V was clipped by 0 bases and J by 6 bases, with 12 bases between them. The CDR3 runs to 15 residues. CDR1 and CDR2 from the germline V gene are GTSNPN and SVGIG (reference sequence). In DNA form, the CDR3 reads TGTGCCTGGAGTGTACTAGGAGGGATTAATTCACCCCTCCACTTT. Translation gives CAWSVLGGINSPLHF.

This chain uses TRBV19 with TRBJ1-2; weak D call: TRBD1 (5 bases). Germline assignment: CDR1 LNHDA and CDR2 SQIVND (reference sequence). With 5 bases removed from V and 2 bases from J, the gap between germline ends came to 21 bases. CDR3 size: 17 residues. The CDR3 bases are TGTGCCAGTAGTGCCTCCTGGATGGGGGGGTTAAACTATGGCTACACCTTC. Its protein product is CASSASWMGGLNYGYTF.

The CDR3 loop reads CASSHRQGMDSPLHF. DNA of the CDR3: TGTGCCAGCAGCCACCGACAGGGTATGGATTCACCCCTCCACTTT. The rearrangement joins TRBV6-5 to TRBJ1-6; 7 nucleotides match TRBD1. CDR1 is MNHEY, CDR2 SVGAGI, per germline. There are 15 residues in the CDR3. J gave up 8 bases and V 6 bases, and 10 bases lay outside the gene matches.

The chain joins TRBV5-1 to TRBJ2-1; a possible D gene is TRBD1 (6 bases). CDR3 size: 13 residues. Looked up from germline, CDR1 is SGHRS and CDR2 is YFSETQ. V was clipped by 3 bases and J by 8 bases, with 12 bases between them. CDR3 DNA sequence: TGCGCCAGCAGCTCGACAGGTGGCTATGAGCAGTTCTTC. Protein: CASSSTGGYEQFF.

The chain joins TRBV27 to TRBJ1-5; perhaps TRBD1 as D (5 bases). This CDR3 has 16 residues. The germline CDR1 and CDR2 sequences are MNHEY and SMNVEV (reference sequence). V lost 2 bases, J lost 3 bases, and 14 bases lay in between. DNA for the CDR3: TGTGCCAGCAGTTTAAAAGGCCAGGGTCACAATCAGCCCCAGCATTTT. Translating it yields CASSLKGQGHNQPQHF.

The V call is TRBV5-6, the J call TRBJ1-6, with TRBD1 as a possible D gene (6 bases). Per germline, CDR1 SGHDT and CDR2 YYEEEE. V was cut by 5 bases and J by 7 bases, with 16 bases left in between. The CDR3 is 15 amino acids. CDR3 nucleotide sequence: TGTGCCAGCAGAAACCGGTGGGGGCACAATTCACCCCTCCACTTT. This translates into CASRNRWGHNSPLHF.

V and J are TRBV6-1 and TRBJ2-7; D is ambiguous. Trimming removed 2 bases at V and 1 base at J, with 9 bases between. The CDR3 spans 14 residues. Per germline, CDR1 MNHNS and CDR2 SASEGT. The CDR3 DNA sequence: TGTGCCAGCAGTGAACCGAGAGAGTCCTACGAGCAGTACTTC. This encodes CASSEPRESYEQYF.

The genes are TRBV2 and TRBJ1-5, with 7 nucleotides matching TRBD1. Losses at the gene ends were 4 bases for V and 5 bases for J; bases not matched to a gene: 8. The germline V gene encodes CDR1 SNHLY and CDR2 FYNNEI. CDR3 length equals 15 residues. The CDR3 DNA reads as TGTGCCAGCAGTGTAACAGGGGTAGTGGATCAGCCCCAGCATTTT. This gives the protein CASSVTGVVDQPQHF.

This rearrangement joins TRBV5-1 to TRBJ1-6; the match to TRBD1 covers 9 bases. The CDR3 loop spans 16 amino acids. J gave up 5 bases and V 5 bases, and 8 bases lay outside the gene matches. Germline assignment: CDR1 SGHRS and CDR2 YFSETQ. The DNA of the CDR3 is TGCGCCAGCAGTTTCGGGACAGGGACCGATAATTCACCCCTCCACTTT. Protein sequence: CASSFGTGTDNSPLHF.

This clone appeared once. V gene TRBV28 combines with J gene TRBJ2-7; 14 bases agree with TRBD2. V lost 8 bases and J lost 2; bases outside the gene matches: 5. This CDR3 region has 15 residues. From germline, CDR1 is MDHEN and CDR2 SYDVKM. CDR3 region: CASGGLAGGAYEQYF. The DNA of the CDR3 is TGTGCCAGCGGAGGACTAGCGGGGGGAGCCTACGAGCAGTACTTC.

The CDR3 reads CASIRTGGGYGYTF. In DNA form, the CDR3 reads TGTGCCAGCATCAGGACAGGGGGCGGGTATGGCTACACCTTC. The gene calls are TRBV7-9 and TRBJ1-2, with 11 bases aligning to TRBD1. The CDR3 contains 14 residues. CDR1 and CDR2 (germline): SEHNR, FQNEAQ (reference sequence). V trimming: 7 bases; J trimming: 5 bases; junction bases outside the gene matches: 6.

This clone appeared a single time. The chain combines TRBV19 with TRBJ2-4, with TRBD1 matching over 7 bases. Germline V CDR1 and CDR2: LNHDA, SQIVND (reference sequence). J gave up 3 bases and V 3 bases, and 11 bases lay outside the gene matches. The CDR3 runs to 17 residues. This chain's CDR3 is CASSMFSTGMVKNIQYF. CDR3 in DNA: TGTGCCAGTAGTATGTTTTCGACAGGGATGGTCAAAAACATTCAGTACTTC. The variable domain in full, completed from reference TRBV19 and TRBJ2-4, reads DGGITQSPKYLFRKEGQNVTLSCEQNLNHDAMYWYRQDPGQGLRLIYYSQIVNDFQKGDIAEGYSVSREKKESFPLTVTSAQKNPTAFYLCASSMFSTGMVKNIQYFGAGTRLSVL.

The rearrangement uses TRBV5-4 and TRBJ2-1; 9 nucleotides match TRBD2. J lost 4 bases, V lost 0 bases, and 2 bases had no gene match. From germline, CDR1 is SGHNT and CDR2 YYREEE (reference sequence). The CDR3 sequence is 15 residues long. CDR3 nucleotide sequence: TGTGCCAGCAGCTTGGGTCTAGCGGGATACAATGAGCAGTTCTTC. It specifies CASSLGLAGYNEQFF.

This clone has just one count. V usage is TRBV18 and J usage is TRBJ1-2; 7 bases agree with TRBD1. Per the germline V gene, CDR1 is KGHSH and CDR2 is LQKENI. This CDR3 contains 16 residues. The J segment lost 6 bases and the V segment lost 1 base, leaving 11 bases of the junction unmatched. In DNA, the CDR3 is TGTGCCAGCTCACCACTCGAAACAGGGGTAATTGATGGCTACACCTTC. Translation gives CASSPLETGVIDGYTF. Based on the CDR3 plus reference TRBV18 and TRBJ1-2, the full variable domain is NAGVMQNPRHLVRRRGQEARLRCSPMKGHSHVYWYRQLPEEGLKFMVYLQKENIIDESGMPKERFSAEFPKEGPSILRIQQVVRGDSAAYFCASSPLETGVIDGYTFGSGTRLTVV.

The gene calls are TRBV27 and TRBJ1-5; a possible D gene is TRBD1 (5 bases). V lost 3 bases and J 13 bases, leaving 19 bases between the germline ends. The germline CDR1 and CDR2 sequences are MNHEY and SMNVEV (reference sequence). This CDR3 is 14 amino acids long. CDR3 bases: TGTGCCAGCAGTTTTTTAGGAAGGGGTGACAGACAGCATTTT. This encodes CASSFLGRGDRQHF.

The rearrangement joins TRBV7-3 to TRBJ2-7, with TRBD2 identical over 8 bases. Trimming at V came to 6 bases and at J to 5 bases, leaving 9 bases not matched to a gene. The CDR3 is 14 amino acids. Germline CDR1 SGHTA, CDR2 FQGTGA. Here the CDR3 reads CASRFTGGADEQYF. CDR3 sequence (DNA): TGTGCCAGCAGATTTACCGGGGGGGCCGACGAGCAGTACTTC.

The CDR3 DNA follows: TGTGCCAGCACGGGTCGGACAGGTAGCTCCTACGAGCAGTACTTC. Protein sequence: CASTGRTGSSYEQYF. The chain uses TRBV2 and TRBJ2-7; 7 nucleotides align to TRBD1. The CDR3 covers 15 residues. Germline V gives CDR1 SNHLY, CDR2 FYNNEI. The ends lost 7 bases at V and 0 bases at J; junction bases unmatched: 9.

The chain is built from TRBV6-1 and TRBJ1-5; D is uncertain. The V gene's germline CDR1 is MNHNS and CDR2 SASEGT. The V end was cut by 0 bases, the J end by 4 bases, with 10 bases between. This CDR3 is 15 amino acids long. CDR3 protein: CASSEAGRGNQPQHF. The CDR3 nucleotides read TGTGCCAGCAGTGAAGCAGGGCGGGGAAATCAGCCCCAGCATTTT.

This clone was detected only a few times. This chain connects TRBV18 to TRBJ1-4; tentatively, D is TRBD1 (6 bases). Germline CDR1 KGHSH, CDR2 LQKENI. CDR3 size: 15 residues. The V and J ends lost 0 bases and 8 bases respectively, with 13 bases between them. The CDR3 DNA reads as TGTGCCAGCTCACCACCGGGCAGGGGAACCGAAAAACTGTTTTTT. As protein: CASSPPGRGTEKLFF.